Presented here are 16 T cell receptor beta chains from one specimen sequenced in a study of T cell responses to AZD1222 COVID-19 vaccine. Using immunoSEQ multiplex PCR, the repertoire was profiled, and TCRdb retains in-frame clones only, with some absent. The sample lists 140,000 to 150,000 clones; about 93% were seen once. The specimen comprised peripheral blood, sampled on day 0 of AZD1222 vaccination. The receptors were sampled from an adult in good health.

This chain connects TRBV5-4 to TRBJ2-7, with a possible D match to TRBD1 (5 bases). CDR1 and CDR2 from the germline V gene are SGHNT and YYREEE (reference sequence). The V and J ends lost 0 bases and 5 bases respectively, with 15 bases between them. The CDR3 length is 15 residues. This chain's CDR3 is CASSLDKGPIDEQYF. The CDR3 nucleotides are TGTGCCAGCAGCTTGGATAAGGGGCCGATTGACGAGCAGTACTTC. The entire variable domain, with the rest obtained from reference TRBV5-4 and TRBJ2-7, is as follows: ETGVTQSPTHLIKTRGQQVTLRCSSQSGHNTVSWYQQALGQGPQFIFQYYREEENGRGNFPPRFSGLQFPNYSSELNVNALELDDSALYLCASSLDKGPIDEQYFGPGTRLTVT.

The chain recombines TRBV27 with TRBJ1-3, with D uncertain. Germline CDR1 and CDR2: MNHEY and SMNVEV (reference sequence). V lost 3 bases and J 0 bases, leaving 12 bases between the germline ends. The CDR3 is made up of 16 amino acids. The CDR3 sequence is CASSFLPRHSGNTIYF. The CDR3 DNA reads TGTGCCAGCAGTTTCCTCCCCCGGCACTCTGGAAACACCATATATTTT.

Of note for this clone: This CDR3 is also generated by other DNA sequences in the sample. V and J are TRBV6-5 and TRBJ2-7; tentative D call: TRBD2 (5 bases). Trimming took 0 bases from V and 6 from J, leaving 9 bases between them. CDR3 length equals 13 residues. CDR1 MNHEY and CDR2 SVGAGI come from the germline V gene. CDR3 protein: CASSYSRGSEQYF. For the CDR3, the DNA is TGTGCCAGCAGTTACTCACGAGGGAGCGAGCAGTACTTC.

V gene TRBV3-1 (or the pseudogene TRBV3-2) combines with J gene TRBJ1-3; a weak D match, TRBD1 (5 bases). The CDR3 is 16 amino acids. Germline CDR1 reads LGHDT; CDR2 reads YNNKEL (reference sequence). V was cut by 3 bases and J by 0 bases, with 12 bases left in between. The CDR3 region is CASSQTRVVSGNTIYF. The CDR3 DNA sequence: TGTGCCAGCAGCCAGACCAGGGTCGTCTCTGGAAACACCATATATTTT.

V gene TRBV3-1 (or the pseudogene TRBV3-2) combines with J gene TRBJ2-5, with 11 positions matching TRBD2. V shed 6 bases and J 4 bases; nucleotides not matched to a gene: 7. Germline loops: CDR1 LGHDT, CDR2 YNNKEL (reference sequence). This CDR3 is 15 amino acids long. CDR3 coding DNA: TGTGCCAGCAGACCCCTAGCGGGAGGTGGAGAGACCCAGTACTTC. Amino acid sequence: CASRPLAGGGETQYF.

The chain joins TRBV5-1 to TRBJ2-2; D is unclear. Trimming left V 0 bases short and J 2 bases short, with 8 bases between. CDR1 and CDR2 from the germline V gene are SGHRS and YFSETQ. The CDR3 extends over 15 amino acids. The CDR3 loop is CASSLARPNTGELFF. The CDR3 DNA sequence: TGCGCCAGCAGCTTGGCCAGGCCCAACACCGGGGAGCTGTTTTTT.

V is TRBV10-1 and J is TRBJ1-5; no reliable D call. In germline, CDR1 is WNHNN, CDR2 SYGVQD (reference sequence). This CDR3 comprises 13 residues. The V gene lost 2 bases and the J gene lost 3 bases, with 5 bases spanning the gap. The CDR3 DNA is TGCGCCAGCAGTGAGACAGTCAATCAGCCCCAGCATTTT. Its translation: CASSETVNQPQHF.

This clone was seen a single time. The chain is built from TRBV19 and TRBJ1-5, with a possible D match to TRBD1 (6 bases). The CDR3 is made up of 16 amino acids. CDR1 is LNHDA, CDR2 SQIVND, per germline (reference sequence). V was trimmed by 9 bases and J by 5 bases, leaving 23 bases between them. CDR3 sequence (DNA): TGTGCCAGCCAAAATGGGCTCGACAGGCCTTATCAGCCCCAGCATTTT. This gives the protein CASQNGLDRPYQPQHF.

The J gene is TRBJ2-5, the V gene TRBV7-7; 7 bases fit TRBD1. CDR1 SSHAT and CDR2 FNYEAQ come from the germline V gene (reference sequence). With V trimmed by 5 bases and J by 5 bases, 11 bases remained unmatched. There are 15 residues in the CDR3. CDR3 nucleotides: TGTGCCAGCAGCCCCACAGGGGTAGGTCGGGAGACCCAGTACTTC. Translating gives CASSPTGVGRETQYF.

The chain carries TRBV19 and TRBJ2-2; TRBD2 matches at 11 bases. CDR3 length: 18 amino acids. The V segment lost 6 bases and the J segment 7 bases; nucleotides outside the gene matches: 16. Per the germline V gene, CDR1 is LNHDA and CDR2 is SQIVND (reference sequence). CDR3 in DNA: TGTGCCAGTAGGGTTGGGCTAGCGGGAGGTGTATTTGGCGGGGAGCTGTTTTTT. It specifies CASRVGLAGGVFGGELFF.

This chain links TRBV5-1 with TRBJ2-1; 7 bases map to TRBD2. Germline CDR1 and CDR2: SGHRS and YFSETQ. CDR3 length: 15 residues. V trimming: 0 bases; J trimming: 2 bases; junction bases outside the gene matches: 2. In nucleotides, the CDR3 is TGCGCCAGCAGCTTGGATGCGGGGGCCTACAATGAGCAGTTCTTC. Translation gives CASSLDAGAYNEQFF.

V and J are TRBV20-1 and TRBJ2-1; D is undetermined. Between the trimmed V and J ends, which lost 4 bases and 0 bases, there was a span of 7 bases. The germline V gene encodes CDR1 DFQATT and CDR2 SNEGSKA (reference sequence). The CDR3 totals 13 residues. The CDR3 DNA is TGCAGTGCTATTGACCCCTCCTACAATGAGCAGTTCTTC. Its translation: CSAIDPSYNEQFF.

V gene TRBV7-2 combines with J gene TRBJ2-7; D is unresolved. CDR3 length equals 14 residues. Trimming stripped 3 bases from V and 5 bases from J, with 14 bases between. In germline, CDR1 is SGHTA, CDR2 FQGNSA. The CDR3 DNA reads TGTGCCAGCAGCTTGGACCAGACCCCTGACGAGCAGTACTTC. Protein: CASSLDQTPDEQYF. The full variable domain, rest sourced from reference TRBV7-2 and TRBJ2-7, is GAGVSQSPSNKVTEKGKDVELRCDPISGHTALYWYRQSLGQGLEFLIYFQGNSAPDKSGLPSDRFSAERTGGSVSTLTIQRTQQEDSAVYLCASSLDQTPDEQYFGPGTRLTVT.

This clone was seen once. J is TRBJ1-5 and V is TRBV19; maybe TRBD1 (5 bases). CDR3 size: 13 residues. CDR1 and CDR2 (germline): LNHDA, SQIVND (reference sequence). V lost 11 bases, J lost 3 bases, and 14 bases lay in between. CDR3 nucleotides: TGTGCCGGGGCGAGGGCCTCCAATCAGCCCCAGCATTTT. Protein: CAGARASNQPQHF.

The V and J genes are TRBV7-6 and TRBJ1-2; the match to TRBD1 covers 7 bases. This CDR3 is built from 15 residues. The V and J ends lost 1 base and 0 bases, in that order; junction bases with no gene match: 2. CDR1 and CDR2 (germline): SGHVS, FNYEAQ. The CDR3 DNA follows: TGTGCCAGCAGCTTAGGCCAGGGGGCTAACTATGGCTACACCTTC. Its protein product is CASSLGQGANYGYTF.

The chain couples TRBV5-4 to TRBJ2-5; 8 nucleotides line up with TRBD1. CDR3 size: 15 residues. Germline CDR1 reads SGHNT; CDR2 reads YYREEE (reference sequence). The trim removed 4 bases at V and 5 bases at J, leaving 10 bases unmatched. In nucleotides, the CDR3 is TGTGCCAGCAGCGGCGATGACAGGGGCGGGGAGACCCAGTACTTC. Its protein is CASSGDDRGGETQYF.